This T cell receptor beta chain was profiled in a study of cytomegalovirus exposure and HLA in healthy donors. This CDR3 region has 16 residues. V lost 5 bases and J lost 3; bases outside the gene matches: 6. Germline CDR1 LGHNA, CDR2 YNFKEQ. Findings and caveats of the study: There were some public TCRs occurring in many donors, but most TCR sequences were rare. Reportedly, cytomegalovirus status was diagnosed with high sensitivity and specificity.

PCR amplification relied on 60 Vbeta primers (plus 13 Jbeta primers). Assay used: immunoSEQ multiplex PCR; TCRdb lists only in-frame clones, some missing. The sample shows approximately 52,000 clones, approximately 71% of them seen only once. As for this clone: Its antigen is still unknown.

The source of this sequence is a man in his forties in good health and CMV-seropositive. The V and J genes are TRBV4-2 and TRBJ2-5; 13 bases map to TRBD2. The specimen sequenced was PBMCs. The CDR3: CASSKTSGGSEETQYF. The CDR3 nucleotides read TGTGCCAGCAGCAAGACTAGCGGGGGGTCAGAAGAGACCCAGTACTTC.